Below are 4 T cell receptor beta chains sequenced from a single sample in a study of control samples from healthy donors and cancer patients (dated by TCRdb to about 2020). Library preparation employed the immunoSEQ multiplex PCR assay. What TCRdb holds here is the immuneACCESS table cut down to in-frame rearrangements. Part of the clones is not present; checked against another copy, under half of the missing clones reflect an unresolved V gene, and the others are unexplained. In all, the sample holds approximately 170,000 clones, and roughly 92% of those were seen once. The ten biggest clones cover roughly 0.64% of the sample. Material: blood. The receptors originated from a woman aged 30 to 39 in good health.

The V and J genes are TRBV27 and TRBJ1-1; a weak D match, TRBD1 (6 bases). The CDR3 spans 15 residues. The V and J ends lost 8 bases and 4 bases respectively, with 20 bases between them. Germline CDR1 reads MNHEY; CDR2 reads SMNVEV (reference sequence). The CDR3 protein is CASQRGSSAATEAFF. CDR3 coding DNA: TGTGCCAGCCAAAGGGGGTCCTCTGCGGCCACTGAAGCTTTCTTT.

The chain couples TRBV13 to TRBJ2-1, with unresolved D. The V and J ends lost 5 bases and 5 bases respectively, with 7 bases between them. Germline V lookup: CDR1 PRHDT, CDR2 FYEKMQ (reference sequence). The CDR3 covers 12 residues. CDR3 protein: CASSSYNNEQFF. In DNA form, the CDR3 reads TGTGCCAGCAGCAGTTACAACAATGAGCAGTTCTTC.

In nucleotides, the CDR3 is TGTGCCAGCAGTTTAATGGGCGATGAGCAGTTCTTC. Its translation: CASSLMGDEQFF. The chain couples TRBV28 to TRBJ2-1; D uncertain. The CDR3 sequence is 12 residues long. Germline lookup yields CDR1 MDHEN and CDR2 SYDVKM. V was cut by 2 bases and J by 8 bases, with 7 bases left in between.

The rearrangement links TRBV6-2 or TRBV6-3 to TRBJ2-7; TRBD2 agrees at 10 bases. The CDR3 sequence is 15 residues long. The germline gives CDR1 MNHEY, CDR2 SVGEGT. J gave up 4 bases and V 6 bases, and 9 bases lay outside the gene matches. The CDR3 DNA reads as TGTGCCAGCAGCCCCCTAGCGGGAGACGGGTACGAGCAGTACTTC. Its protein is CASSPLAGDGYEQYF.